A selection of T cell receptor beta chains follows, all from one sample in a study of T cell repertoires in cytomegalovirus infection. Their antigens are not known. TCRdb re-called the reads through MiXCR, storing one row per CDR3 protein. The sample lists roughly 87,000 distinct CDR3 sequences, around 28% seen once, with 65% to 75% in the top ten. The source material was CD8+ T cells from cultured PBMCs, sampled from culture after CMV antigen stimulation. The receptors come from a human donor in good health (CMV status not recorded). Some clones in this sample may be carry-over from other donors' samples. The CDR3 runs from the conserved cysteine through the conserved F or W.

j_call v_call cdr3_aa
TRBJ1-4 TRBV5-4 CASRSQDGEKLFF
TRBJ2-7 TRBV28 CASTPGGTASYEQYF
TRBJ2-1 TRBV7-9 CASRLQGANEQFF
TRBJ2-7 TRBV28 CASSGIGDRPSYEQYF
TRBJ2-2 TRBV7-9 CASNPGQTGELFF
TRBJ2-5 TRBV27 CASSSTGTSGRLETQYF
TRBJ1-2 TRBV2 CASSIGLTGANYGYTF
TRBJ1-1 TRBV19 CASSQGPPTGTEAFF
TRBJ1-4 TRBV3-1 CASSPSGGKLFF
TRBJ2-7 TRBV7-6 CASSLIAGDSYEQYF
TRBJ1-1 TRBV28 CASSFYGGNTEAFF
TRBJ2-4 TRBV7-8 CASSERTKLAKNIQYF
TRBJ1-4 TRBV7-2 CASSPDRVYQPNEKLFF
TRBJ2-5 TRBV7-9 CASSTAGGPYGETQYF
TRBJ2-7 TRBV19 CASSAADAYEQYF
TRBJ2-1 TRBV7-2 CASSYLGLDYNEQFF
TRBJ1-1 TRBV30 CAWGPTGGAGVTEAFF
TRBJ1-4 TRBV12-3/TRBV12-4 CASSPDPNEKLFF
TRBJ2-3 TRBV7-9 CASSLVTQDTQYF
TRBJ2-5 TRBV2 CASSVFGQANQETQYF
TRBJ1-2 TRBV5-1 CASSLEGGDGYTF
TRBJ2-3 TRBV7-8 CASSHRDREADTQYF
TRBJ1-4 TRBV4-1 CASSQRTGGVEEKLFF
TRBJ2-1 TRBV19 CASSRGLYNEQFF
TRBJ2-3 TRBV6-2/TRBV6-3 CASSYVTSGDTQYF
TRBJ2-7 TRBV14 CASSQPGVDYEQYF
TRBJ1-2 TRBV7-9 CASSFSTGGRGYGYTF